These 8 T cell receptor beta chains originate from one sample sequenced in a study of technical replicates of blood from several donors. Sequenced by immunoSEQ multiplex PCR; TCRdb stores in-frame clones only, minus some. The sample yields approximately 59,000 clones, about 90% seen once. Sequencing used PBMCs. These receptors came from a human donor in good health. Some clones in this sample may be carry-over from other donors' samples.

The CDR3 nucleotides are TGCGCCAGGGTTCTAGCGGGGGGGACAGATACGCAGTATTTT. Its translation: CARVLAGGTDTQYF. The chain employs TRBV10-1 and TRBJ2-3; 12 bases align to TRBD2. The CDR3 runs to 14 residues. CDR1 and CDR2 from the germline V gene are WNHNN and SYGVQD (reference sequence). With 9 bases clipped from V and 3 bases from J, the junction kept 4 bases outside the gene matches.

The chain has TRBV4-1 and TRBJ1-2; D gene uncertain. V was trimmed by 4 bases and J by 2 bases, leaving 14 bases between them. CDR3 length: 15 amino acids. Germline V lookup: CDR1 MGHRA, CDR2 YSYEKL. This CDR3 reads CASSRRSTENYGYTF. CDR3 nucleotides: TGCGCCAGCAGCCGACGGAGTACTGAAAACTATGGCTACACCTTC.

This rearrangement joins TRBV10-1 to TRBJ2-5, with 11 positions matching TRBD1. CDR3 length: 18 amino acids. Germline values: CDR1 WNHNN, CDR2 SYGVQD (reference sequence). The V gene end was trimmed by 5 bases and the J gene end by 1 base; junction bases not matched to a gene: 12. CDR3 DNA: TGCGCCAGCAGTCAGATCCGGGACAGGGGGTTAACCCAAGAGACCCAGTACTTC. Translating it yields CASSQIRDRGLTQETQYF.

This rearrangement joins TRBV2 to TRBJ2-2; 11 bases align to TRBD1. Germline-derived CDR1 and CDR2 are SNHLY and FYNNEI. The CDR3 extends over 16 amino acids. V shed 4 bases, J shed 3 bases, and the junction held 4 bases outside the gene matches. CDR3 sequence: CASSVGQGAHTGELFF. CDR3 nucleotides: TGTGCCAGCAGTGTCGGACAGGGGGCACACACCGGGGAGCTGTTTTTT.

The CDR3 reads CASSFRTGLREQYF. The CDR3 nucleotides read TGTGCCAGCAGTTTCCGGACAGGGTTGAGAGAGCAGTACTTC. The rearrangement links TRBV6-5 to TRBJ2-7; 8 bases agree with TRBD1. Germline V lookup: CDR1 MNHEY, CDR2 SVGAGI. The CDR3 totals 14 residues. Trimming cost V 4 bases and J 7 bases; bases outside gene matches: 9.

The chain uses TRBV4-2 and TRBJ1-2; D gene ambiguous. The V and J ends lost 0 bases and 8 bases respectively, with 7 bases between them. Germline loops: CDR1 LGHNA, CDR2 YNFKEQ. There are 12 residues in the CDR3. This CDR3 is CASSQELHGYTF. In nucleotides, the CDR3 is TGTGCCAGCAGCCAAGAATTACACGGCTACACCTTC.

This clone was seen once. This sequence joins TRBV6-5 and TRBJ2-5; TRBD2 matches 12 bases. V was clipped by 6 bases and J by 4 bases; unmatched bases: 3. Per the germline V gene, CDR1 is MNHEY and CDR2 is SVGAGI. The CDR3 covers 14 residues. The CDR3 spells CASRTSGRRETQYF. The CDR3 DNA reads TGTGCCAGCAGGACTAGCGGGAGAAGAGAGACCCAGTACTTC.

The genes are TRBV5-4 and TRBJ1-2; maybe TRBD1 (6 bases). Germline V gene lookup returns CDR1 SGHNT and CDR2 YYREEE (reference sequence). The CDR3 is 14 amino acids. The V end lost 4 bases, the J end lost 4 bases, and 14 bases lay between the germline ends. The CDR3 bases are TGTGCCAGCAGCAACGGGGGGCACAGCTATGGCTACACCTTC. Translating it yields CASSNGGHSYGYTF.